This is a list of T cell receptor beta chains from one sample in a study of CD8 T cells in Susac syndrome. Each CDR3 protein gets one entry after TCRdb re-called the immunoSEQ multiplex PCR reads with MiXCR. In the table there are about 73,000 distinct CDR3 sequences, over 85% of which are singletons. The specimen was CD8+ T cells from PBMCs. Receptors originate from a human donor with multiple sclerosis. The CDR3 runs from the conserved cysteine through the conserved F or W. The D gene is left open where the match is weak. A clone size is listed for some rows: how often the clone was seen (once, few, many), or a class if it is expanded.

>TRBD2|TRBJ2-1|TRBV12-3/TRBV12-4|.
TGTGCCAGCATTCCGCTAGCGGATTCCGATGAGCAGTTCTTC
CASIPLADSDEQFF
>.|TRBJ1-3|TRBV23-1|once
TGCGCCGGCGCGGGGATCTCTGGAAACACCATATATTTT
CAGAGISGNTIYF
>.|TRBJ2-7|TRBV27|.
TGTGCCAGCAGTTTAATCGGGTACGAGCAGTACTTC
CASSLIGYEQYF
>.|TRBJ1-5|TRBV25-1|.
TGTGCCAGCAGTGCCCCGGGTTTCAATCAGCCCCAGCATTTT
CASSAPGFNQPQHF
>TRBD2|TRBJ2-1|TRBV6-4|.
TGTGCCAGCAGTGCTAGCGGGGGTGGCTACAATGAGCAGTTCTTC
CASSASGGGYNEQFF
>TRBD1|TRBJ2-7|TRBV11-2|.
TGTGCCAGCAGCCCACGAACGACAGGGGTATGGGAGCAGTACTTC
CASSPRTTGVWEQYF
>.|TRBJ2-7|TRBV23-1|.
TGCGCCAGCAGCGAGTCAAAGGGCATACACGAGCAGCACTTC
CASSESKGIHEQHF
>.|TRBJ2-5|TRBV4-1|.
TGCGCCAGCAGCCAAATCGTAGCCCCCCAAGAGACCCAGTACTTC
CASSQIVAPQETQYF
>.|TRBJ1-1|TRBV9|few
TGTGCCAGCAGCGTCGGCATGAACACTGAAGCTTTCTTT
CASSVGMNTEAFF
>.|TRBJ2-7|TRBV27|.
TGTGCCAGCAGTTTGGCAGGGTGGGACGAGCAGTACTTC
CASSLAGWDEQYF
>.|TRBJ2-1|TRBV9|.
TGTGCCAGCAGCGTCGGGGGGCGCGGGAATGAGCAGTTCTTC
CASSVGGRGNEQFF
>.|TRBJ2-1|TRBV19|.
TGTGCCAGTAGTATCTTTGCCAGCTCCTACAATGAGCAGTTCTTC
CASSIFASSYNEQFF
>.|TRBJ1-5|TRBV30|.
TGTGCCTGGAGCCCCGGATCCAGCAATCAGCCCCAGCATTTT
CAWSPGSSNQPQHF
>.|TRBJ1-5|TRBV2|.
TGTGCCAGCAGTGATCATTCGGACAGCGAATGGCCCCAGCATTTT
CASSDHSDSEWPQHF
>.|TRBJ2-1|TRBV19|.
TGTGCCAGTAATCTGGGAGGAACCTACAATGAGCAGTTCTTC
CASNLGGTYNEQFF
>TRBD1|TRBJ1-1|TRBV6-5|.
TGTGCCAGCAGTTTCGACAGGGGGCGGACTGAAGCTTTCTTT
CASSFDRGRTEAFF